Sequencing of this T cell receptor (beta chain) was carried out in a study of shared clonotypes between healthy human individuals. The study's findings and limits: Naive subsets tended to show greater estimated richness than memory subsets.

The length of the CDR3 is 14 residues. V was cut by 0 bases and J by 8 bases, with 13 bases left in between. Germline lookup yields CDR1 MNHEY and CDR2 SVGAGI. In the case of this clone: What it recognizes is unknown.

Replicate PCRs from sorted subsets contained roughly 200 ng DNA, which is roughly 30,000 T cell genomes. TCRdb's copy holds only in-frame clones and misses some; the assay was immunoSEQ multiplex PCR. The table lists a few hundred thousand clones, about 97% of them singletons, with about 0.34% in the top ten. The gene calls are TRBV6-5 and TRBJ1-2; D uncertain. This sequence originates from a man younger than 40 in good health. Sequenced input: memory CD8+ T cells sorted from blood. Specified subset: CD45RO+ cells pooled with CCR7-negative TemRA cells. The CDR3 loop reads CASSYSGPLGGYTF. The CDR3 nucleotides are TGTGCCAGCAGTTACTCGGGTCCGCTCGGGGGCTACACCTTC.